Below, 31 T cell receptor beta chains from the same sample are listed, as sequenced in a study of neurological immune-mediated disorders. Using its own MiXCR run on the 5' RACE reads, TCRdb lists one record per CDR3 protein. The sample includes over 25,000 distinct CDR3 sequences, around 21% of them seen just once. Input material: CD4+ T cells from blood. These receptors all come from a man aged 50 to 60 with HTLV-1-associated myelopathy (HAM/TSP).

In this sample, this clonotype turned up many times. CDR3 region: CASSPPGQIYEQYF. CDR3 nucleotides: TGTGCCAGCAGTCCTCCCGGACAGATCTACGAGCAGTACTTC. The V call is TRBV12-3 or TRBV12-4, the J call TRBJ2-7; tentatively, D is TRBD1 (6 bases). The V gene lost 5 bases and the J gene lost 3 bases, with 14 bases spanning the gap. The CDR3 runs 14 residues.

In its sample, this clonotype was seen many times. V gene TRBV20-1 combines with J gene TRBJ1-4, with TRBD1 identical over 7 bases. V dropped 3 bases and J dropped 5; count of bases not matched to a gene: 15. This CDR3 has 17 amino acids. Germline V gene lookup returns CDR1 DFQATT and CDR2 SNEGSKA (reference sequence). The CDR3 region has the DNA TGCAGTGCTAGTCATGTGGCAGGGGGGATTGAGAATGAAAAACTGTTTTTT. Translated: CSASHVAGGIENEKLFF.

This chain connects TRBV5-1 to TRBJ2-3; D uncertain. Germline assignment: CDR1 SGHRS and CDR2 YFSETQ. Trimming shortened V by 0 bases and J by 3 bases, and 11 bases separated the two germline ends. CDR3 length equals 15 residues. CDR3 amino acids: CASSLGLPRTDTQYF. The CDR3 DNA follows: TGCGCCAGCAGCTTGGGACTCCCCAGGACAGATACGCAGTATTTT.

This clonotype was recorded at least ten times. This chain joins TRBV7-3 and TRBJ2-2; 9 positions match TRBD1. The V gene's germline CDR1 is SGHTA and CDR2 FQGTGA. The trim removed 6 bases at V and 2 bases at J, leaving 7 bases unmatched. The CDR3 sequence is 16 residues long. CDR3 loop: CASRQQGAVNTGELFF. DNA of the CDR3: TGTGCCAGCAGACAACAGGGGGCGGTAAACACCGGGGAGCTGTTTTTT. Combining the CDR3 with reference TRBV7-3 and TRBJ2-2 gives the whole variable domain GAGVSQTPSNKVTEKGKYVELRCDPISGHTALYWYRQSLGQGPEFLIYFQGTGAADDSGLPNDRFFAVRPEGSVSTLKIQRTERGDSAVYLCASRQQGAVNTGELFFGEGSRLTVL.

This clonotype was seen at least ten times. The chain has TRBV5-1 and TRBJ2-2; TRBD1 matches 9 bases. Germline loops: CDR1 SGHRS, CDR2 YFSETQ. V lost 4 bases to trimming and J lost 7 bases; unmatched junction nucleotides: 8. The CDR3 runs to 15 residues. CDR3 DNA: TGCGCCAGCAGCCCTCGGACAGGGGCGAACGGGGAGCTGTTTTTT. Its translation is CASSPRTGANGELFF.

In this sample, this clonotype turned up many times. The V call is TRBV12-3 or TRBV12-4, the J call TRBJ1-1; 7 bases line up with TRBD1. J gave up 0 bases and V 7 bases, and 5 bases lay outside the gene matches. The CDR3 loop spans 14 amino acids. The CDR3 here is CASNAGQMNTEAFF. CDR3 nucleotides: TGTGCCAGCAACGCGGGACAGATGAACACTGAAGCTTTCTTT.

The chain is built from TRBV18 and TRBJ2-5; D is ambiguous. V was pared by 8 bases and J by 8 bases, with 12 bases between. The germline gives CDR1 KGHSH, CDR2 LQKENI. This CDR3 contains 11 residues. CDR3 in DNA: TGTGCCAGCGGCCCTGGGGATACCCAGTACTTC. Translated: CASGPGDTQYF.

This clonotype was picked up many times. The rearrangement joins TRBV4-1 to TRBJ2-1, with a tentative D call TRBD1 (5 bases). Per germline, CDR1 MGHRA and CDR2 YSYEKL. The V end lost 4 bases, the J end lost 2 bases, and 18 bases lay between the germline ends. This CDR3 region has 17 residues. The CDR3 spells CASSPEGRGYTYNEQFF. The CDR3, as DNA: TGCGCCAGCAGCCCCGAAGGAAGGGGATACACCTACAATGAGCAGTTCTTC.

This clonotype has more than one count but fewer than ten. The gene calls are TRBV23-1 and TRBJ2-3; 8 positions agree with TRBD2. TRBV23-1 is labeled an ORF, and its function is uncertain. The CDR3 sequence is 16 residues long. Trimming cost V 2 bases and J 5 bases; bases outside gene matches: 9. The CDR3 DNA sequence: TGCGCCAGCAGTCAACCCCGGGGGGGCACGAAAGATACGCAGTATTTT. Protein: CASSQPRGGTKDTQYF.

This clonotype was seen repeatedly, ten times or more. The chain carries TRBV5-1 and TRBJ2-3, with D maybe TRBD2 (6 bases). This CDR3 has 16 residues. Germline V CDR1 and CDR2: SGHRS, YFSETQ. The germline V and J ends were trimmed by 1 base and 3 bases, with 15 bases remaining between them. CDR3 loop: CASSLFEGGGTDTQYF. The CDR3 DNA is TGCGCCAGCAGCTTGTTTGAGGGAGGCGGTACAGATACGCAGTATTTT.

This clonotype appeared many times. The rearrangement joins TRBV9 to TRBJ2-3; D may be TRBD1 (6 bases). Germline lookup yields CDR1 SGDLS and CDR2 YYNGEE. V dropped 0 bases and J dropped 1 base, with 12 bases sitting between them. The length of the CDR3 is 16 residues. This CDR3 is CASSVGLGGGTDTQYF. In nucleotides, the CDR3 is TGTGCCAGCAGCGTAGGTTTAGGGGGTGGCACAGATACGCAGTATTTT.

There are many counts of this clonotype. J is TRBJ2-7 and V is TRBV5-6; D unresolved. CDR1 is SGHDT and CDR2 is YYEEEE in the germline V gene. The CDR3 length is 13 residues. V shed 2 bases and J shed 3 bases, with 9 bases lying between them. CDR3 in amino acids: CASSLNLLYEQYF. CDR3 coding DNA: TGTGCCAGCAGCTTAAACCTCCTCTACGAGCAGTACTTC.

This clonotype was seen at least ten times. The chain combines TRBV5-6 with TRBJ2-2; D ambiguous. CDR3 length: 16 amino acids. Germline CDR1 SGHDT, CDR2 YYEEEE. V was trimmed by 3 bases and J by 0 bases, leaving 12 bases between them. The CDR3 sequence is CASSSSLVPNTGELFF. CDR3 nucleotide sequence: TGTGCCAGCAGCTCCTCCCTTGTTCCGAACACCGGGGAGCTGTTTTTT.

This clonotype was counted ten times or more. The chain uses TRBV5-1 and TRBJ1-5; D unresolved. Germline V gives CDR1 SGHRS, CDR2 YFSETQ. The CDR3 is 16 amino acids. V was shortened by 0 bases and J by 0 bases, with 10 bases between the two germline ends. CDR3 coding DNA: TGCGCCAGCAGCTTGGTTGGACCGAATAGCAATCAGCCCCAGCATTTT. Its translation is CASSLVGPNSNQPQHF.

Ten or more counts support this clonotype. This CDR3 reads CSAPHGGGNEQYF. The CDR3 bases are TGCAGTGCTCCCCACGGAGGGGGCAACGAGCAGTACTTC. V usage is TRBV20-1 and J usage is TRBJ2-7; tentatively, D is TRBD1 (7 bases). Germline CDR1 reads DFQATT; CDR2 reads SNEGSKA (reference sequence). Trimming cost V 5 bases and J 5 bases, with 16 bases left between them. The CDR3 runs to 13 residues.

This clonotype was seen many times. The V call is TRBV10-3, the J call TRBJ2-1; 12 bases map to TRBD2. From germline, CDR1 is ENHRY and CDR2 SYGVKD. The CDR3 is 18 amino acids. V shed 0 bases, J shed 3 bases, and the junction held 6 bases outside the gene matches. The chain's CDR3 is CAISESLLAGGYYNEQFF. DNA of the CDR3: TGTGCCATCAGTGAGTCGTTACTAGCGGGGGGATACTACAATGAGCAGTTCTTC.

This clonotype was counted at least ten times. This chain connects TRBV6-6 to TRBJ1-2; tentatively, D is TRBD1 (5 bases). CDR1 and CDR2 (germline): MNHNY, SVGAGI (reference sequence). Trimming removed 5 bases at V and 3 bases at J, with 16 bases between. There are 15 residues in the CDR3. Here the CDR3 DNA reads TGTGCCAGCAGTGTCCATCGGGACGTCGACTATGGCTACACCTTC. The encoded protein is CASSVHRDVDYGYTF.

This clonotype was observed many times. The chain carries TRBV3-1 and TRBJ2-1, with 14 bases aligning to TRBD2. Germline values: CDR1 LGHDT, CDR2 YNNKEL (reference sequence). CDR3 length: 18 residues. V trimming: 3 bases; J trimming: 4 bases; junction bases outside the gene matches: 8. CDR3 loop: CASSQYRTSGRRYNEQFF. The CDR3 bases are TGTGCCAGCAGCCAGTACAGGACTAGCGGGAGGAGGTACAATGAGCAGTTCTTC.

This clonotype was seen many times. The chain joins TRBV12-3 or TRBV12-4 to TRBJ2-2, with TRBD1 matching 9 bases. The CDR3 runs to 15 residues. The V segment lost 2 bases and the J segment 6 bases; nucleotides outside the gene matches: 4. The CDR3 coding sequence is TGTGCCAGCAGTTTATCCCGGACAGGGGCCGGGGAGCTGTTTTTT. It is translated as CASSLSRTGAGELFF.

This clonotype was recorded at least ten times. V gene TRBV7-2 combines with J gene TRBJ2-1; TRBD1 is a possible D gene (6 bases). V shed 7 bases and J shed 1 base, with 11 bases lying between them. The CDR3 sequence is 14 residues long. Germline V gene lookup returns CDR1 SGHTA and CDR2 FQGNSA. The CDR3 region has the DNA TGTGCCAGCACCAAGGACAGATCCTACAATGAGCAGTTCTTC. Its protein product is CASTKDRSYNEQFF.

This clonotype was detected ten times or more. This chain joins TRBV12-3 or TRBV12-4 and TRBJ2-2, with D perhaps TRBD1 (5 bases). V was shortened by 6 bases and J by 2 bases, with 16 bases between the two germline ends. CDR3 length: 16 residues. CDR3 in DNA: TGTGCCAGCAGCCTCTCCGGCAGGGTTAACACCGGGGAGCTGTTTTTT. Translation: CASSLSGRVNTGELFF.

Ten or more counts support this clonotype. The chain has TRBV5-1 and TRBJ1-2; D remains ambiguous. V dropped 4 bases and J dropped 8 bases, with 21 bases sitting between them. Germline CDR1 reads SGHRS; CDR2 reads YFSETQ. This CDR3 is built from 15 residues. CDR3 loop: CASSADPGFLEGYTF. The CDR3 coding sequence is TGCGCCAGCAGCGCAGACCCGGGATTCTTGGAGGGCTACACCTTC. Supplemented by reference TRBV5-1 and TRBJ1-2, the full variable domain reads KAGVTQTPRYLIKTRGQQVTLSCSPISGHRSVSWYQQTPGQGLQFLFEYFSETQRNKGNFPGRFSGRQFSNSRSEMNVSTLELGDSALYLCASSADPGFLEGYTFGSGTRLTVV.

About this clonotype: A read error is possible here, since a much larger clone lies one base away. This chain joins TRBV7-2 and TRBJ2-7; D possibly corresponds to TRBD2 (6 bases). Germline assignment: CDR1 SGHTA and CDR2 FQGNSA. This CDR3 has 12 amino acids. The CDR3 here is CASSGGLDEQCF. CDR3 nucleotide sequence: TGCGCCAGTAGCGGCGGCCTGGACGAGCAGTGCTTC.

The sample holds many counts of this clonotype. V gene TRBV2 combines with J gene TRBJ1-1, with 10 bases matching TRBD1. This CDR3 contains 15 residues. J was trimmed by 0 bases and V by 8 bases; bases with no gene match: 6. Germline V gene data show CDR1 as SNHLY and CDR2 as FYNNEI. The CDR3 spells CASRDRGYLNTEAFF. CDR3 DNA: TGTGCCAGCCGGGACAGGGGATATTTGAACACTGAAGCTTTCTTT.

This clonotype has a count of ten or more. The chain joins TRBV11-2 to TRBJ1-1; tentative D call: TRBD1 (6 bases). Germline assignment: CDR1 SGHAT and CDR2 FQNNGV. V was cut by 5 bases and J by 1 base, with 14 bases left in between. The CDR3 is 15 amino acids. The CDR3 sequence is CASSPRQAPNTEAFF. The DNA of the CDR3 is TGTGCCAGCAGCCCCCGACAGGCACCGAACACTGAAGCTTTCTTT.

CDR3 in DNA: TGTGCCACCGAAGACCCCGTCGTGTACGAGCAGTACTTC. It codes for CATEDPVVYEQYF. The gene calls are TRBV6-1 and TRBJ2-7; D ambiguous. CDR1 MNHNS and CDR2 SASEGT come from the germline V gene. V was shortened by 10 bases and J by 4 bases, with 17 bases between the two germline ends. The CDR3 is made up of 13 amino acids.

The chain has TRBV19 and TRBJ2-1; 8 bases match TRBD2. With 5 bases clipped from V and 7 bases from J, the junction kept 10 bases outside the gene matches. Looked up from germline, CDR1 is LNHDA and CDR2 is SQIVND (reference sequence). This CDR3 spans 15 amino acids. In nucleotides, the CDR3 is TGTGCCAGTAGTGTCGTTGCGGGGGGCAAAAATGAGCAGTTCTTC. Residues: CASSVVAGGKNEQFF.

This clonotype was seen at least ten times. This chain joins TRBV11-2 and TRBJ1-1; no clear D. From germline, CDR1 is SGHAT and CDR2 FQNNGV. This CDR3 is built from 15 residues. Deletions cut 0 bases from V and 2 bases from J, with 10 bases between. This CDR3 reads CASSLDRVLNTEAFF. The CDR3 region has the DNA TGTGCCAGCAGCTTAGATCGAGTCCTAAACACTGAAGCTTTCTTT.

This clonotype was detected a few times. This chain uses TRBV18 with TRBJ2-1; 9 nucleotides match TRBD2. Germline V gene data show CDR1 as KGHSH and CDR2 as LQKENI. V lost 5 bases to trimming and J lost 7 bases; unmatched junction nucleotides: 9. The CDR3 covers 15 residues. CDR3 residues: CASSTRTSDRNEQFF. The CDR3 coding sequence is TGTGCCAGCTCAACCCGGACTAGCGACCGAAATGAGCAGTTCTTC.

At least ten counts were recorded for this clonotype. The chain carries TRBV20-1 and TRBJ2-3, with D perhaps TRBD2 (7 bases). V was pared by 0 bases and J by 11 bases, with 18 bases between. The CDR3 contains 14 residues. From germline, CDR1 is DFQATT and CDR2 SNEGSKA (reference sequence). CDR3 region: CSARDSRGGAGQYF. DNA of the CDR3: TGCAGTGCTAGAGATTCGCGCGGGGGCGCCGGGCAGTATTTT.

This clonotype was detected ten times or more. The V and J genes are TRBV4-1 and TRBJ1-4; D gene uncertain. From germline, CDR1 is MGHRA and CDR2 YSYEKL. V lost 2 bases and J lost 4, with 11 bases in between. The CDR3 runs 15 residues. Here the CDR3 DNA reads TGCGCCAGCAGCCAACTCGGCCAATATAATGAAAAACTGTTTTTT. Amino acids: CASSQLGQYNEKLFF.